This T cell receptor (beta chain) was obtained from a study of blood T cell repertoires in COVID-19. Study background: The origin of the acute and convalescent COVID-19 samples was the United States, Italy and Spain. T cells, B-cell-depleted T cells, or PBMCs provided the cDNA or gDNA that served as material.

Sequencing used immunoSEQ multiplex PCR; TCRdb keeps in-frame clones, though not all of them. The sample shows about 180,000 clones, 70% to 90% of them seen only once. This clone has only a few counts. The trim removed 5 bases at V and 4 bases at J, leaving 11 bases unmatched. CDR1 GTSNPN and CDR2 SVGIG come from the germline V gene (reference sequence). The CDR3 length is 15 residues. Sequencing used peripheral blood. The V gene is TRBV30, the J gene TRBJ1-5; 7 bases fit TRBD1. This sequence was found in a human donor with active or convalescent COVID-19. The donor label of this sample is uncertain. CDR3 amino acids: CAWSRNRGGNQPQHF. CDR3 DNA: TGTGCCTGGTCGCGGAACAGGGGCGGTAATCAGCCCCAGCATTTT.